This record concerns one T cell receptor (beta chain) sequence. Its specificity is unknown. Each CDR3 protein is one row after TCRdb ran MiXCR on the reads. The data hold 700,000 to 900,000 distinct CDR3 sequences, with under 35% observed a single time. This entry belongs to a study of T cell repertoires in cytomegalovirus infection. About the study: In the study, CMV epitopes included recently identified HLA-C-restricted and well-studied HLA-B-restricted ones. Public TCR beta signatures marked donors with CMV infection and the matching HLA. Notes on the study in general: CMV carriers having the relevant HLA were flagged by cumulative public TCR beta family frequency. Within the response measured ex vivo, HLA-C-restricted CMV-specific TCR beta clonotypes were dominant.

The CDR3 is 17 amino acids. Trimming removed 8 bases at V and 2 bases at J, with 25 bases between. Germline V gives CDR1 DFQATT, CDR2 SNEGSKA (reference sequence). The genes are TRBV20-1 and TRBJ1-5; maybe TRBD1 (6 bases). The sample was cultured CD8+ T cells from PBMCs, taken from culture after CMV antigen stimulation. The TCR comes from a human donor in good health (CMV status not recorded). Some clones in this sample may be carry-over from other donors' samples. The CDR3 sequence: CSSSPGTSRGGNQPQHF. The CDR3 DNA reads as TGCAGTTCTTCACCCGGGACAAGCCGTGGGGGCAATCAGCCCCAGCATTTT.